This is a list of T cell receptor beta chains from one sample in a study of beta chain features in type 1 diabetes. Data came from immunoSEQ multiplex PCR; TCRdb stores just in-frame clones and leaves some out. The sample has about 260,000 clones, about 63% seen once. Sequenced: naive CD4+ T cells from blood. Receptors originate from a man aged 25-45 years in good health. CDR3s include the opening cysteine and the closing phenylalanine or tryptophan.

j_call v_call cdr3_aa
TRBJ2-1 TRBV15 CATSRGYGTLEQFF
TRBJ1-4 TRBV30 CAWSGQSEKLFF
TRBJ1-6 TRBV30 CAWNLGQTNSPLHF
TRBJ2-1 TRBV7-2 CASSLIPGYNEQFF
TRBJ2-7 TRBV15 CATSRDREGSYEQYF
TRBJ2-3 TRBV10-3 CAISGGQDTQYF
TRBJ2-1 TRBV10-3 CAISERAGVYNEQFF
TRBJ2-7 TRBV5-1 CASSLAPGELEQYF
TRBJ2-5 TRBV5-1 CASSSIRGGETQYF
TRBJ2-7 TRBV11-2 CASSPQGDYEQYF
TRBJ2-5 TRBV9 CASSVGEGGTYQETQYF
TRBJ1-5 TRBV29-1 CSVGGTGAQPQHF
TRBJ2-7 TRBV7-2 CASSPTASYEQYF
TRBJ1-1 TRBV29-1 CSVAAVYMNTEAFF
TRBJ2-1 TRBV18 CASSPWASDEQFF
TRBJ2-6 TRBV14 CASSSTLRWANVLTF
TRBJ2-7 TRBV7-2 CASSLGALPLDEQYF
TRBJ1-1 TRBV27 CASRVIGANTEAFF
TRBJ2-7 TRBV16 CASSQTDPKYEQYF
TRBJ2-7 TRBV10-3 CAISDRVEQYF